The T cell receptor beta chain described here comes from a study of cytomegalovirus exposure and HLA in healthy donors. Study overall: Ancestry clustering placed 81% of under 450 genotyped donors in the Caucasian-associated cluster. Whole-study results and caveats: Testing in vitro showed a few CMV-associated chains specific for CMV antigens. When the data were analyzed later, several of the most significant clusters appeared to be linked to common viral pathogens.

Healthy individuals who donated bone marrow served as the donors. The PCR was carried out with 60 Vbeta primers and 13 Jbeta primers. Clones were read by immunoSEQ multiplex PCR, and TCRdb kept only the in-frame ones, dropping some. The repertoire consists of approximately 110,000 clones, with around 80% occurring once and the leading ten covering over 8%. As regards this clone: Its antigen is as yet unknown.

Input material: PBMCs. This clonotype was obtained from a middle-aged man in good health and CMV-seropositive.

The CDR3 DNA is TGTGCCAGCAGTTCCCTCGGATGGAGGGGAGTCAGCTACACCTTC. Its protein product is CASSSLGWRGVSYTF. The chain has TRBV6-5 and TRBJ1-2, with D perhaps TRBD1 (5 bases). Trimming stripped 4 bases from V and 9 bases from J, with 21 bases between. The V gene's germline CDR1 is MNHEY and CDR2 SVGAGI. The CDR3 runs to 15 residues.